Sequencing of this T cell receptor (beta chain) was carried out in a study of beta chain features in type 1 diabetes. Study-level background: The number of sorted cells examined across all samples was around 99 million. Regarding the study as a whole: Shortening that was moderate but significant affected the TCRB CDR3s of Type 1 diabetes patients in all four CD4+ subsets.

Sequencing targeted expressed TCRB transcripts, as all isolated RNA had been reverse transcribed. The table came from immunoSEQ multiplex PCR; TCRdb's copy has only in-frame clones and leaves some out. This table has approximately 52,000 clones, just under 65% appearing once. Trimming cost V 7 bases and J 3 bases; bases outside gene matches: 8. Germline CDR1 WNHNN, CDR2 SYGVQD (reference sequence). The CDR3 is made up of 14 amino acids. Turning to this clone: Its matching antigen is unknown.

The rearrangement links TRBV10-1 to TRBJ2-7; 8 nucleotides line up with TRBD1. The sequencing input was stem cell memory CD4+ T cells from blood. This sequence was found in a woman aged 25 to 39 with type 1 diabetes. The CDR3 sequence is CASTETGVRYEQYF. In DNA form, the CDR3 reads TGCGCCAGCACCGAGACAGGGGTCCGCTACGAGCAGTACTTC.